These 6 T cell receptor beta chains originate from one sample sequenced in a study of shared clonotypes between healthy human individuals. Profiling relied on immunoSEQ multiplex PCR, and the TCRdb table lists in-frame clones only, not all of them. The profile shows over a million clones, 75% to 85% of them singletons. The specimen was memory CD4+ T cells from PBMCs. Subset here: CD45RA-negative fraction. The origin of the receptors is a man aged 18 to 29 in good health. Some clones in this sample may be carry-over from other donors' samples.

This clone was seen once. The chain uses TRBV7-3 and TRBJ2-3; D gene uncertain. Germline V gives CDR1 SGHTA, CDR2 FQGTGA. Trimming stripped 4 bases from V and 4 bases from J, with 15 bases between. The CDR3 runs to 15 residues. The CDR3 region has the DNA TGTGCCAGCAGCTACGCCGGTACCCAAGCAGATACGCAGTATTTT. Its protein product is CASSYAGTQADTQYF.

The chain carries TRBV7-2 and TRBJ2-7; 7 bases align to TRBD1. The J segment lost 2 bases and the V segment lost 2 bases, leaving 3 bases of the junction unmatched. Germline V gene sequence: CDR1 SGHTA, CDR2 FQGNSA. The CDR3 spans 14 residues. As DNA, the CDR3 is TGTGCCAGCAGCTTACACAGGGGACCCTACGAGCAGTACTTC. This encodes CASSLHRGPYEQYF.

The J gene is TRBJ2-3, the V gene TRBV28, with D possibly TRBD1 on 5 matching bases. This CDR3 contains 17 residues. V gave up 2 bases and J gave up 0 bases, with 15 bases separating them. The germline V gene has CDR1 MDHEN and CDR2 SYDVKM. CDR3: CASSLEGRALSTDTQYF. In DNA, the CDR3 is TGTGCCAGCAGTTTAGAAGGCAGGGCGCTTAGCACAGATACGCAGTATTTT.

The V call is TRBV11-2, the J call TRBJ2-2, with 9 bases that match TRBD1. Trimming removed 5 bases from V and 3 bases from J; junction bases left unmatched: 10. This CDR3 comprises 17 residues. Germline V gene lookup returns CDR1 SGHAT and CDR2 FQNNGV. The CDR3 protein is CASSPRGTGPHTGELFF. Written as DNA, the CDR3 is TGTGCCAGCAGCCCGCGAGGGACAGGGCCTCACACCGGGGAGCTGTTTTTT.

V and J are TRBV30 and TRBJ2-7; TRBD2 aligns across 7 bases. This CDR3 contains 12 residues. J lost 3 bases, V lost 1 base, and 0 bases had no gene match. CDR1 is GTSNPN, CDR2 SVGIG, per germline (reference sequence). This CDR3 reads CAWSGTSYEQYF. The CDR3 nucleotides are TGTGCCTGGAGTGGGACTAGCTACGAGCAGTACTTC.

The chain uses TRBV14 and TRBJ2-1; the match to TRBD1 covers 9 bases. V dropped 4 bases and J dropped 10; count of bases not matched to a gene: 8. From germline, CDR1 is SGHDN and CDR2 FVKESK. The length of the CDR3 is 14 residues. CDR3 residues: CASSLGQGEREQFF. Written as DNA, the CDR3 is TGTGCCAGCAGCCTGGGACAGGGCGAGCGAGAGCAGTTCTTC.